The 8 T cell receptor beta chains below were found in one sample sequenced in a study of blood T cell repertoires in COVID-19. Measured with immunoSEQ multiplex PCR; TCRdb has only the in-frame clones, and not every one. The profile shows about 170,000 clones, approximately 86% of them singletons. Material: peripheral blood. The source is a man between 65 and 85 years old with acute or convalescent COVID-19.

This chain joins TRBV30 and TRBJ2-7; D possibly corresponds to TRBD1 (6 bases). The CDR3 has 14 residues. Trimming removed 3 bases from V and 1 base from J, with 13 bases in between. Germline values: CDR1 GTSNPN, CDR2 SVGIG (reference sequence). For the CDR3, the DNA is TGTGCCTGGAGGCACTGGGGGCCTTCCTACGAGCAGTACTTC. It yields the protein CAWRHWGPSYEQYF.

A few counts support this clone. The chain joins TRBV5-1 to TRBJ2-1; 9 positions agree with TRBD1. CDR1 and CDR2 (germline): SGHRS, YFSETQ. V gave up 4 bases and J gave up 6 bases; unmatched junction bases: 8. This CDR3 region has 15 residues. The chain's CDR3 is CASSAWTGVGNEQFF. CDR3 sequence (DNA): TGCGCCAGCAGCGCCTGGACAGGGGTTGGCAATGAGCAGTTCTTC. Full variable domain (rest looked up from reference TRBV5-1 and TRBJ2-1): KAGVTQTPRYLIKTRGQQVTLSCSPISGHRSVSWYQQTPGQGLQFLFEYFSETQRNKGNFPGRFSGRQFSNSRSEMNVSTLELGDSALYLCASSAWTGVGNEQFFGPGTRLTVL.

V is TRBV30 and J is TRBJ1-1, with a tentative D call TRBD1 (6 bases). V lost 2 bases and J lost 5, with 12 bases in between. The CDR3 is 13 residues long. Per germline, CDR1 GTSNPN and CDR2 SVGIG (reference sequence). The DNA of the CDR3 is TGTGCCTGGAGTACAGGGATAGGGACTGAAGCTTTCTTT. This translates into CAWSTGIGTEAFF.

The chain links TRBV4-1 to TRBJ1-3; D not resolved. V was cut by 1 base and J by 4 bases, with 20 bases left in between. Per the germline V gene, CDR1 is MGHRA and CDR2 is YSYEKL. The CDR3 covers 18 residues. CDR3 region: CASSQGGRGRGKGNTIYF. The CDR3, as DNA: TGCGCCAGCAGCCAAGGGGGAAGAGGACGGGGAAAGGGAAACACCATATATTTT.

The V gene is TRBV19, the J gene TRBJ2-7; TRBD2 matches 14 bases. CDR1 is LNHDA, CDR2 SQIVND, per germline (reference sequence). V lost 5 bases and J lost 5; bases outside the gene matches: 14. The CDR3 spans 18 residues. CDR3 DNA sequence: TGTGCCAGTAGTTCCTCGGGACTAGCGGGAGTAAAGAGAAACGAGCAGTACTTC. As protein: CASSSSGLAGVKRNEQYF.

This clone was found many times. In DNA form, the CDR3 reads TGCAGTGCTGACCGGGCGGGGAGCAACACCTTC. Residues: CSADRAGSNTF. This chain joins TRBV20-1 and TRBJ1-2; D remains ambiguous. V lost 5 bases and J 12 bases, leaving 16 bases between the germline ends. This CDR3 contains 11 residues. Germline V gene data show CDR1 as DFQATT and CDR2 as SNEGSKA (reference sequence).

The rearrangement uses TRBV6-6 and TRBJ2-5; TRBD1 matches 9 bases. CDR3 size: 15 residues. Germline V gives CDR1 MNHNY, CDR2 SVGAGI (reference sequence). The junction had 6 bases not matched to a gene; V was cut back by 2 bases and J by 5 bases. The CDR3 bases are TGTGCCAGCAGTTACGTCGGGACAGGGTGGGAGACCCAGTACTTC. Translating gives CASSYVGTGWETQYF.

This chain connects TRBV6-1 to TRBJ2-6; D perhaps matches TRBD2 (5 bases). CDR3 length: 17 residues. V was shortened by 3 bases and J by 4 bases, with 16 bases between the two germline ends. CDR1 and CDR2 from the germline V gene are MNHNS and SASEGT. CDR3: CASSERGQTLGANVLTF. CDR3 DNA: TGTGCCAGCAGTGAGCGCGGGCAGACTCTCGGGGCCAACGTCCTGACTTTC.